A single T cell receptor (beta chain) is shown here with its context. Sequenced by immunoSEQ multiplex PCR; TCRdb stores in-frame clones only, minus some. The sample lists some 150,000 clones; roughly nine tenths were seen once. This entry belongs to a study of blood T cell repertoires in COVID-19. Study as a whole: Both acute and convalescent COVID-19 samples were obtained from the United States, Italy and Spain. In each case, the material was cDNA or gDNA derived from T cells, B-cell-depleted T cells, or PBMCs.

V was pared by 3 bases and J by 4 bases, with 7 bases between. The CDR3 has 13 amino acids. CDR1 and CDR2 from the germline V gene are LGHDT and YNNKEL (reference sequence). The sequencing input was peripheral blood. The chain links TRBV3-1 (or the pseudogene TRBV3-2) to TRBJ1-3; no clear D gene. This TCR came from a woman aged 65 to 85 with acute or convalescent COVID-19. The CDR3 DNA is TGTGCCAGCAGCCATGGCGGGGGAAACACCATATATTTT. Translating gives CASSHGGGNTIYF.